This entry is about one TCR beta chain. Its binding antigen is unknown. Base qualities are not provided; no much larger clone lies one nucleotide away. Other DNA sequences in this specimen translate into the identical CDR3. The immunoSEQ Assay, a bias-controlled multiplex PCR, was used to amplify TCRbeta CDR3 regions from genomic DNA. The paper's processing steps were these. The number of nucleated cells in each sample was estimated by amplification of reference gene primers within the assay. To quantify the absolute abundance of each unique TCRbeta CDR3 rearrangement, sequence reads were collapsed and filtered. For each sample, productive Simpson clonality was calculated as the square root of Simpson's diversity index across productive rearrangements. TCRdb's version of the immuneACCESS table is confined to in-frame rearrangements and falls short of the full clone set. An unresolved V gene accounts for under half of the shortfall where checked; the remainder is of unknown origin. Clone size and V and J calls were adopted from that table, with D and trimming inferred from the DNA. This sample holds about 200,000 clones; under 90% were observed only once. The biggest ten clones account for 18% of the sample.

This sample is part of a study of blood T cell repertoires in COVID-19 (dated by TCRdb to about 2020). Background for the entire study: Collaborator samples came from the United States, Italy and Spain and covered acute and convalescent phases of COVID-19. The prospective study material was composed of cDNA or gDNA derived from T cells, B-cell-depleted T cells, or PBMCs. Deeply sampled blood TCRbeta repertoires from subjects exposed to, actively infected with, or recovered from COVID-19 were included in the dataset. The repertoires were released in a freely available public database meant as a resource for research on the immune response to SARS-CoV-2. Samples were obtained from the ongoing ImmuneRACE study (first 160 participants) and from some 1,300 subjects provided by 6 global collaborators. Sample metadata almost always included a de-identified subject ID, COVID-19 status, age in years and sex. Where available, HLA class I and class II types were taken from metadata supplied by the sample provider and were not determined by assay-based typing. General findings and caveats noted by the study authors: Clinical and demographic metadata were provided uncurated, with the amount varying by source and participant.

In Seattle, one collaborating source enrolled patients while the infection was active and tracked those patients longitudinally over the course of disease. The collaborating institutions used their own protocols to collect whole blood in K2EDTA tubes. For TCRbeta analysis, collaborators shipped samples in one of three forms: frozen whole blood, isolated PBMCs, or DNA extracted from either of those sample types. From a lookup of the germline V gene, CDR1 and CDR2 are KGHSH and LQKENI. V is cut back by 2 bases and J by 3 bases, with 1 base in the junction unmatched. From the cysteine through the phenylalanine, the CDR3 covers 13 amino acids. CDR3 DNA only is kept here, 39 bases in frame from base 1.

This TCR was sampled from a person aged 70 to 85 with COVID-19, enrolled during active disease. Recombination linked TRBV18 to TRBJ2-7, and 7 junction bases match TRBD1. The source material was peripheral blood. For the CDR3, the sequence is CASSPGTDYEQYF. Here is the DNA: TGTGCCAGCTCACCAGGGACAGACTACGAGCAGTACTTC.